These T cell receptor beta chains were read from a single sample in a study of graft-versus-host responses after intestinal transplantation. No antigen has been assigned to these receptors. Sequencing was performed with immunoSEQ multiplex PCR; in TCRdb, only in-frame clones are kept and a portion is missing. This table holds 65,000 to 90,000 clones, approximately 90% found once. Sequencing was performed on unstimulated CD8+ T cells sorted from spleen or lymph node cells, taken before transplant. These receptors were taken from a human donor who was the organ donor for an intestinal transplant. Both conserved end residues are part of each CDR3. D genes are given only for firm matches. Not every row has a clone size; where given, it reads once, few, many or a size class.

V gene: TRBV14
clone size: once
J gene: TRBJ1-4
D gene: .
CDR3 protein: CASSQVNYRASGQKSTNEKLFF
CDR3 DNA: TGTGCCAGCAGCCAAGTTAATTACAGGGCTTCCGGACAAAAATCAACTAATGAAAAACTGTTTTTT

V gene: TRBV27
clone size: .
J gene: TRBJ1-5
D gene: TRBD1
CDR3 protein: CASRRQGNQPQHF
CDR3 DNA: TGTGCCAGCAGGCGACAGGGAAACCAGCCCCAGCATTTT

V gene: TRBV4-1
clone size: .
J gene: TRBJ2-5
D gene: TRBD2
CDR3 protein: CASSQDQRGGNQETQYF
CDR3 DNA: TGCGCCAGCAGCCAAGATCAGCGGGGGGGGAACCAAGAGACCCAGTACTTC

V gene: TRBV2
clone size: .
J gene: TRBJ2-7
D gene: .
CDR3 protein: CASSEPRSYEQYF
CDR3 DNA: TGTGCCAGCAGTGAACCCAGATCCTACGAGCAGTACTTC

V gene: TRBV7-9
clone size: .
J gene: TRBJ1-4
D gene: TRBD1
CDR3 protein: CASSYTGGREKLFF
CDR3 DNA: TGTGCCAGCAGCTATACAGGGGGCAGGGAAAAACTGTTTTTT

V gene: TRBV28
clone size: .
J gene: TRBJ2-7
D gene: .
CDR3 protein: CASSFEGGGVSYEQYF
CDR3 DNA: TGTGCCAGCAGTTTTGAGGGTGGGGGCGTCTCCTACGAGCAGTACTTC

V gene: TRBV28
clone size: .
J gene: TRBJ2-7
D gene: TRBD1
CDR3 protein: CASSLLRDRLSYEQYF
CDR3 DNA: TGTGCCAGCAGTTTACTCCGGGACAGGTTATCCTACGAGCAGTACTTC

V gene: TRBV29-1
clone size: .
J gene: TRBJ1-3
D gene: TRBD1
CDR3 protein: CSVEDRDSGNTIYF
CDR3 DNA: TGCAGCGTTGAAGATAGGGACAGTGGAAACACCATATATTTT

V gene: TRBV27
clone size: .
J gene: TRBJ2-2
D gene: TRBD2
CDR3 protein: CASSLGTRAGELFF
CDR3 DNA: TGTGCCAGCAGTTTGGGGACTAGGGCCGGGGAGCTGTTTTTT

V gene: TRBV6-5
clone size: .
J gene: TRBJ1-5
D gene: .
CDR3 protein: CASSYLGGQPQHF
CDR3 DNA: TGTGCCAGCAGTTACCTTGGAGGTCAGCCCCAGCATTTT

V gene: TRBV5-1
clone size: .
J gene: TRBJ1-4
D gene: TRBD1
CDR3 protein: CASSRTGTANEKLFF
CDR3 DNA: TGCGCCAGCAGCCGAACCGGGACAGCTAATGAAAAACTGTTTTTT

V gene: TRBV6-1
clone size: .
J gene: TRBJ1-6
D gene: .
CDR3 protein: CASSEMAGDHSPLHF
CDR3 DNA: TGTGCCAGCAGTGAAATGGCGGGGGATCATTCACCCCTCCACTTT

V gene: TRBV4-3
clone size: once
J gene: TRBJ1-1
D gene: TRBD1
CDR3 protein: CASSQDGVLGTGNTEAFF
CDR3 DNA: TGCGCCAGCAGCCAAGATGGAGTGTTAGGGACAGGCAACACTGAAGCTTTCTTT

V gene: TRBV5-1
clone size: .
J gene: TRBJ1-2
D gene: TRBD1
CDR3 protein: CASSLARRGAYGYTF
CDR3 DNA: TGCGCCAGCAGCTTGGCGCGCAGGGGGGCCTATGGCTACACCTTC

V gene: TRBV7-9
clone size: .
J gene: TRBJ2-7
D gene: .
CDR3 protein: CASSLTSNSYEQYF
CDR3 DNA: TGTGCCAGCAGCTTAACTAGCAACTCCTACGAGCAGTACTTC

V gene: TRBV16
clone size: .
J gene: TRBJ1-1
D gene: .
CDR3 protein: CASRQGLNTEAFF
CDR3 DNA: TGTGCCAGCAGACAGGGATTGAACACTGAAGCTTTCTTT

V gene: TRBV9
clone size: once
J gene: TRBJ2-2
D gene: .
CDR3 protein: CASSTPTGELFF
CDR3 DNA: TGTGCCAGCAGCACTCCCACCGGGGAGCTGTTTTTT

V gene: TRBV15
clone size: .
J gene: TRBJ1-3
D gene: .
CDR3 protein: CATTQPGGGGNTIYF
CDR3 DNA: TGTGCCACCACCCAGCCCGGGGGTGGTGGAAACACCATATATTTT

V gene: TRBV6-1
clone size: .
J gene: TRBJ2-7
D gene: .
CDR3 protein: CASSERSGLAYEQYF
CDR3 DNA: TGTGCCAGCAGTGAACGGTCAGGGCTCGCCTACGAGCAGTACTTC

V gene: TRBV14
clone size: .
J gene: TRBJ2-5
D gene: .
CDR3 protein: CASSQDQGQETQYF
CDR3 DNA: TGTGCCAGCAGCCAAGATCAGGGACAAGAGACCCAGTACTTC

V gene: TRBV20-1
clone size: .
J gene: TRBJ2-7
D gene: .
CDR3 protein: CSARINEQYF
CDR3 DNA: TGCAGTGCTAGAATAAACGAGCAGTACTTC

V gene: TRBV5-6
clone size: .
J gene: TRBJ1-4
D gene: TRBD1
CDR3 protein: CASSWGTGVEKLFF
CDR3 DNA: TGTGCCAGCAGCTGGGGGACAGGGGTGGAAAAACTGTTTTTT

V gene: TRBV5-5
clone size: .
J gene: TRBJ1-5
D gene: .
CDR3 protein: CASSGTGGRQPQHF
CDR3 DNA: TGTGCCAGCAGCGGGACGGGGGGCCGTCAGCCCCAGCATTTT